A selection of T cell receptor beta chains follows, all from one sample in a study of CXCR3-negative and CXCR3-positive naive CD8 T cells. TCRdb reworked the 5' RACE reads into one entry per CDR3 protein, no DNA. The sample yields under 85,000 distinct CDR3 sequences, of which the top ten take up 0.55% to 0.85%. The specimen was naive CXCR3+ CD8+ T cells from blood. These receptors came from a human donor in good health. Some clones in this sample may be carry-over from other donors' samples. Each CDR3 is given with its conserved first and last residue. Each record gives: J gene, V gene, CDR3 protein.

TRBJ1-1	TRBV6-2/TRBV6-3	CASTRGNRMNTEAFF
TRBJ2-5	TRBV4-3	CASSQDRNQGTQYF
TRBJ2-7	TRBV11-2	CASSSGTGSSYEQYF
TRBJ2-7	TRBV12-3/TRBV12-4	CASSLGDSHEQYF
TRBJ2-1	TRBV7-9	CASGFGDEQFF
TRBJ2-6	TRBV29-1	CSVPGTAFCRANVLTF
TRBJ2-7	TRBV19	CASSYGGASYEQYF
TRBJ2-7	TRBV7-2	CASSGGRDLSYEQYF
TRBJ2-5	TRBV7-2	CASSLEELVGEETQYF
TRBJ1-1	TRBV29-1	CSVVGINTEAFF
TRBJ2-1	TRBV9	CASSPHLILTESSYNEQFF
TRBJ1-6	TRBV6-5	CASSPRTGVGSPLHF
TRBJ2-2	TRBV5-1	CASSLDTGELFF
TRBJ2-7	TRBV19	CASSIGAFYEQYF
TRBJ1-1	TRBV7-9	CASSLVAGNTEAFF
TRBJ2-7	TRBV21-1	CASSKGAGISYEQYF
TRBJ2-1	TRBV14	CASSHLRGSYNEQFF
TRBJ2-7	TRBV20-1	CSARLPTGTPYEQYF
TRBJ2-7	TRBV29-1	CSVIIRDSPTYEQYF
TRBJ2-1	TRBV29-1	CSAPLGGNEQFF
TRBJ2-5	TRBV15	CATSRVMSGGKKETQYF
TRBJ2-3	TRBV7-8	CASSHALGGTDTQYF
TRBJ1-1	TRBV6-2/TRBV6-3	CASSDFLTGEWDTEAFF
TRBJ2-1	TRBV6-5	CASSHRIAGTSGYNEQFF
TRBJ2-1	TRBV7-9	CASSRTTSGGAGQFF
TRBJ2-3	TRBV9	CASSLLEADTQYF
TRBJ1-6	TRBV4-2	CASSQGQGNSPLHF
TRBJ2-1	TRBV7-2	CASSLGFLSYNEQFF
TRBJ1-6	TRBV28	CASSFVPSNSPLHF